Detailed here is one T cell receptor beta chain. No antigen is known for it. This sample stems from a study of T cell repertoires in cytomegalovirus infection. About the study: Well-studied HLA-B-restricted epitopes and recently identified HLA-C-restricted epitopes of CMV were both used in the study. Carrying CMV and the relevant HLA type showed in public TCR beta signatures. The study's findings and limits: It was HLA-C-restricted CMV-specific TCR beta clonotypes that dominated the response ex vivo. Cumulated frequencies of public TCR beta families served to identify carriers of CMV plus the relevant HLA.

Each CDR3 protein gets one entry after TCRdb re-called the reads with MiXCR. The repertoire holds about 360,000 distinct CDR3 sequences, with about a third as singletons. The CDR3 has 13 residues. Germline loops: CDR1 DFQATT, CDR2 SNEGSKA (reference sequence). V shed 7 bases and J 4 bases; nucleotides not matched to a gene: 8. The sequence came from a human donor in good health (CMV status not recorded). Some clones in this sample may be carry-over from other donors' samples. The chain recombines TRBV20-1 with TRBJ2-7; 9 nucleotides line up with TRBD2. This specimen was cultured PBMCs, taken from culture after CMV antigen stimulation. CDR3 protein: CSVPGLANYEQYF. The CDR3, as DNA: TGCAGTGTTCCGGGACTAGCCAATTACGAGCAGTACTTC.